Listed below are T cell receptor beta chains from one sample, sequenced in a study of neurological immune-mediated disorders. MiXCR, run by TCRdb on the 5' RACE reads, gives a single entry per CDR3 protein. The table has some 47,000 distinct CDR3 sequences, about 15% seen once. Source material: PBMCs. The receptors here all came from a man aged 55-75 years in good health. Each CDR3 is given with its conserved first and last residue. D genes are given only for firm matches. Clone size, where shown, is once, few, many, or a class for clones that have expanded.

few | TRBJ2-3 | TRBV12-3/TRBV12-4 | TRBD2 | CASSVIGRTSTDTQYF | TGTGCCAGCAGTGTCATCGGGAGGACTAGCACAGATACGCAGTATTTT
many | TRBJ2-3 | TRBV11-2 | NA | CASSPRVVDTQYF | TGTGCCAGCAGCCCCAGAGTGGTAGATACGCAGTATTTT
many | TRBJ1-2 | TRBV7-9 | TRBD1 | CASSSSPGQGYYGYTF | TGTGCCAGCAGCTCCTCCCCGGGACAGGGATACTATGGCTACACCTTC
NA | TRBJ2-7 | TRBV7-3 | TRBD1 | CAINIGQGYEQYF | TGTGCCATCAACATAGGACAGGGTTACGAGCAGTACTTC
many | TRBJ2-5 | TRBV6-2/TRBV6-3 | NA | CASSYGKETQYF | TGTGCCAGCAGTTACGGAAAAGAGACCCAGTACTTC
many | TRBJ2-7 | TRBV5-1 | TRBD2 | CASSFSPAGTGEQYF | TGCGCCAGCAGCTTTTCTCCAGCGGGAACCGGCGAGCAGTACTTC
many | TRBJ1-1 | TRBV5-1 | NA | CASSGGNTEAFF | TGCGCCAGCAGCGGCGGAAACACTGAAGCTTTCTTT
many | TRBJ2-6 | TRBV5-1 | NA | CASSGGLENNVLTF | TGCGCCAGCAGCGGAGGTCTGGAGAACAACGTCCTGACTTTC
many | TRBJ2-1 | TRBV5-1 | NA | CASSLATTSYNEQFF | TGCGCCAGCAGCTTGGCTACGACGAGTTACAATGAGCAGTTCTTC
many | TRBJ2-3 | TRBV20-1 | NA | CSASLPGYRQDTQYF | TGCAGTGCCTCACTCCCAGGATATCGTCAGGATACGCAGTATTTT
NA | TRBJ1-2 | TRBV29-1 | TRBD1 | CSVPIPAGQGARNGYTF | TGCAGCGTACCCATACCCGCGGGACAGGGGGCAAGGAATGGCTACACCTTC
many | TRBJ1-1 | TRBV4-1 | TRBD1 | CASSQEGGQYTEAFF | TGCGCCAGCAGCCAAGAGGGGGGACAGTACACTGAAGCTTTCTTT
many | TRBJ2-5 | TRBV24-1 | TRBD2 | CATSDPGLAEGTQYF | TGTGCCACCAGTGACCCCGGACTAGCTGAGGGGACCCAGTACTTC
once | TRBJ2-1 | TRBV20-1 | NA | CSASVQDYEQFF | TGCAGTGCTAGCGTACAGGACTATGAGCAGTTCTTC
many | TRBJ2-2 | TRBV7-3 | TRBD2 | CASSLSGSRDTGELFF | TGTGCCAGCAGCCTTAGCGGGAGCCGCGACACCGGGGAGCTGTTTTTT
NA | TRBJ2-4 | TRBV18 | NA | CASSHSMQLNIQYF | TGTGCCAGCTCACATTCGATGCAGCTGAACATTCAGTACTTC
NA | TRBJ2-7 | TRBV7-6 | TRBD2 | CASSYRLAGAGAYEQYF | TGTGCCAGCAGCTATCGGCTAGCGGGAGCAGGAGCCTACGAGCAGTACTTC
many | TRBJ1-2 | TRBV3-1 | NA | CASSQDKGFYGYTF | TGTGCCAGCAGCCAAGATAAGGGGTTCTATGGCTACACCTTC
many | TRBJ1-1 | TRBV2 | NA | CASSEAAGEGTEAFF | TGTGCCAGCAGTGAAGCCGCGGGAGAGGGCACTGAAGCTTTCTTT
many | TRBJ1-6 | TRBV12-3/TRBV12-4 | TRBD1 | CASSPRTGYNSPLHF | TGTGCCAGCAGTCCTAGGACAGGCTATAATTCACCCCTCCACTTT
many | TRBJ1-2 | TRBV9 | TRBD1 | CASSVGRDSFYGYTF | TGTGCCAGCAGCGTAGGGCGGGACAGCTTCTATGGCTACACCTTC
many | TRBJ1-1 | TRBV29-1 | NA | CSVVKTNTEAFF | TGCAGCGTTGTCAAGACGAACACTGAAGCTTTCTTT
many | TRBJ2-2 | TRBV6-2/TRBV6-3 | NA | CASSYSNPGYGTGELFF | TGTGCCAGCAGTTACTCGAACCCGGGGTATGGCACCGGGGAGCTGTTTTTT
many | TRBJ2-7 | TRBV20-1 | NA | CSLRDHRGRGQYF | TGCAGTCTCCGGGACCATAGGGGGCGGGGGCAGTACTTC
many | TRBJ2-1 | TRBV20-1 | TRBD2 | CSAKRAPGGRNEQFF | TGCAGTGCAAAGAGGGCCCCGGGAGGTCGCAATGAGCAGTTCTTC
many | TRBJ2-3 | TRBV29-1 | NA | CSVGARAPSTDTQYF | TGCAGCGTTGGAGCCAGGGCCCCTAGCACAGATACGCAGTATTTT
NA | TRBJ2-7 | TRBV12-3/TRBV12-4 | NA | CTSRPLGYEQYF | TGTACCAGCAGACCCCTAGGCTACGAGCAGTACTTC